This T cell receptor beta chain was obtained from a study of OX40 agonist ivuxolimab in advanced cancers. Study background: An agonistic human IgG2 monoclonal antibody against OX40 (CD134) was given. With a range of roughly 20 to 79, age averaged approximately 64 years, and 75% to 90% were male. Findings of the study overall: CD4+ T cells averaged fewer expanded clones than CD8+ T cells. Patients with a partial response at 0.1-3.0 mg/kg had among the lowest clonal expansion.

This table comes from immunoSEQ multiplex PCR, and its TCRdb copy is limited to in-frame clones, with some not included. The sample includes around 100,000 clones, 90% of them seen just once. V was shortened by 4 bases and J by 2 bases, with 12 bases between the two germline ends. CDR3 length: 14 residues. CDR1 is SGHDN and CDR2 is FVKESK in the germline V gene. To note about this clone: Its antigen is unknown.

The source was CD4+ or CD8+ T cells sorted from blood, collected in a trial of the OX40 agonist ivuxolimab. The TCR originated in an adult with an advanced solid tumor such as melanoma, head and neck, liver or kidney cancer. The chain combines TRBV14 with TRBJ2-7; D ambiguous. CDR3 sequence reads: CASSPYRFPYEQYF. The CDR3 DNA reads as TGTGCCAGCAGCCCGTACCGGTTTCCCTACGAGCAGTACTTC.